The 31 T cell receptor beta chains below all came from one sample that was sequenced in a study of T cell responses to AZD1222 COVID-19 vaccine. Here immunoSEQ multiplex PCR was the method, and the copy in TCRdb shows in-frame clones only, minus some. The table has around 180,000 clones, approximately 90% seen once. The source material was peripheral blood, sampled on day 0 of AZD1222 vaccination. All receptors come from an adult in good health.

The chain links TRBV5-1 to TRBJ1-2; perhaps TRBD1 as D (5 bases). V was shortened by 1 base and J by 4 bases, with 14 bases between the two germline ends. CDR3 length equals 15 residues. Germline CDR1 reads SGHRS; CDR2 reads YFSETQ. The CDR3 DNA reads as TGCGCCAGCAGCTTGACGCTCGACAGAGGCTATGGCTACACCTTC. This gives the protein CASSLTLDRGYGYTF.

The chain combines TRBV30 with TRBJ1-2; no definite D call. This CDR3 region has 13 residues. Germline values: CDR1 GTSNPN, CDR2 SVGIG (reference sequence). V lost 0 bases to trimming and J lost 7 bases, with 12 bases between them. The CDR3: CAWSVDWESGYTF. In DNA form, the CDR3 reads TGTGCCTGGAGTGTAGATTGGGAGAGTGGCTACACCTTC.

The chain carries TRBV2 and TRBJ1-5, with D unresolved. The CDR3 length is 14 residues. V lost 4 bases and J lost 2, with 9 bases in between. Germline V lookup: CDR1 SNHLY, CDR2 FYNNEI. The CDR3 spells CASSGPGGNQPQHF. The CDR3 nucleotides read TGTGCCAGCAGTGGTCCCGGGGGCAATCAGCCCCAGCATTTT.

The V call is TRBV29-1, the J call TRBJ2-3; TRBD1 is a possible D gene (6 bases). Trimming took 5 bases from V and 3 from J, leaving 18 bases between them. The CDR3 is 15 amino acids. Germline V gene sequence: CDR1 SQVTM, CDR2 ANQGSEA. The CDR3 sequence: CSVLRGSGQTDTQYF. CDR3 sequence (DNA): TGCAGCGTTCTCAGGGGCTCGGGGCAGACAGATACGCAGTATTTT.

This chain joins TRBV6-5 and TRBJ1-1; TRBD1 might be the D (5 bases). The CDR3 loop spans 13 amino acids. CDR1 is MNHEY, CDR2 SVGAGI, per germline. The germline V and J ends were trimmed by 9 bases and 0 bases, with 11 bases remaining between them. The CDR3 nucleotides read TGTGCCAGTCGAGGGGTGATGAACACTGAAGCTTTCTTT. Translated: CASRGVMNTEAFF.

V and J are TRBV7-6 and TRBJ2-1; 7 nucleotides line up with TRBD1. The V segment lost 4 bases and the J segment 9 bases; nucleotides outside the gene matches: 6. The CDR3 covers 13 residues. Germline CDR1 reads SGHVS; CDR2 reads FNYEAQ. The CDR3 here is CASSSGQWSEQFF. As DNA, the CDR3 is TGTGCCAGCAGCTCGGGACAGTGGAGTGAGCAGTTCTTC.

The rearrangement uses TRBV27 and TRBJ1-1; D might be TRBD1 (5 bases). Trimming shortened V by 1 base and J by 6 bases, and 15 bases separated the two germline ends. Germline CDR1 MNHEY, CDR2 SMNVEV (reference sequence). This CDR3 has 15 amino acids. CDR3 region: CASSLYTGLNSEAFF. The CDR3 DNA reads TGTGCCAGCAGTTTATACACGGGACTCAACTCTGAAGCTTTCTTT.

This chain links TRBV7-9 with TRBJ1-4; the match to TRBD1 covers 9 bases. There are 17 residues in the CDR3. The ends lost 0 bases at V and 0 bases at J; junction bases unmatched: 2. Germline lookup yields CDR1 SEHNR and CDR2 FQNEAQ (reference sequence). The CDR3 nucleotides are TGTGCCAGCAGCTTAGCGGGACAGGGCGCAACTAATGAAAAACTGTTTTTT. Translating gives CASSLAGQGATNEKLFF.

CDR3 nucleotide sequence: TGTGCCAGCAGTTTATCAGGATGGGGAACCGGGGAGCTGTTTTTT. It translates to CASSLSGWGTGELFF. The chain uses TRBV27 and TRBJ2-2; the D is unclear. Germline V gene lookup returns CDR1 MNHEY and CDR2 SMNVEV (reference sequence). CDR3 size: 15 residues. Trimming pared 0 bases from V and 5 bases from J, leaving 10 bases between.

The chain employs TRBV18 and TRBJ1-2; 7 bases align to TRBD1. The V gene end was trimmed by 3 bases and the J gene end by 3 bases; junction bases not matched to a gene: 1. The CDR3 contains 13 residues. Germline CDR1 and CDR2: KGHSH and LQKENI. The CDR3 region is CASSPGTDYGYTF. CDR3 coding DNA: TGTGCCAGCTCACCGGGGACAGACTATGGCTACACCTTC.

The chain combines TRBV6-2 or TRBV6-3 with TRBJ1-2, with 9 bases matching TRBD1. This CDR3 spans 14 amino acids. Germline CDR1 MNHEY, CDR2 SVGEGT. V was pared by 5 bases and J by 6 bases, with 7 bases of the junction left unmatched. This chain's CDR3 is CASSPPTGGDGYTF. The CDR3, as DNA: TGTGCCAGCAGTCCCCCGACAGGGGGTGATGGCTACACCTTC.

The V call is TRBV19, the J call TRBJ1-2; TRBD1 matches at 8 bases. Germline values: CDR1 LNHDA, CDR2 SQIVND (reference sequence). The CDR3 length is 14 residues. The V segment lost 7 bases and the J segment 3 bases; nucleotides outside the gene matches: 7. DNA of the CDR3: TGTGCCAGTACCTCCGGGACAGGATACTATGGCTACACCTTC. Its protein is CASTSGTGYYGYTF.

This chain uses TRBV9 with TRBJ1-1, with D maybe TRBD1 (5 bases). Germline V gene data show CDR1 as SGDLS and CDR2 as YYNGEE. Trimming cost V 2 bases and J 4 bases, with 15 bases left between them. The CDR3 consists of 15 residues. In DNA, the CDR3 is TGTGCCAGCAGCGTGGACGGACATTCGGGCACTGAAGCTTTCTTT. Residues: CASSVDGHSGTEAFF.

This clone was found a few times. J is TRBJ2-5 and V is TRBV20-1; D is ambiguous. Deletions cut 6 bases from V and 5 bases from J, with 10 bases between. The germline CDR1 and CDR2 sequences are DFQATT and SNEGSKA (reference sequence). The CDR3 totals 11 residues. The CDR3 nucleotides read TGCAGTGCCCCTGCTGGGGAGACCCAGTACTTC. Translation gives CSAPAGETQYF.

The V call is TRBV4-3, the J call TRBJ2-1, with 9 positions matching TRBD2. This CDR3 comprises 17 residues. The germline CDR1 and CDR2 sequences are LGHNA and YSLEER. V lost 2 bases and J lost 5; bases outside the gene matches: 10. The DNA of the CDR3 is TGCGCCAGCAGCCAAAAGGTGGCGGGGGGGAAAGACAATGAGCAGTTCTTC. Its protein is CASSQKVAGGKDNEQFF.

This chain's CDR3 is CASRGVGSMETEAFF. CDR3 in DNA: TGCGCCAGCAGGGGTGTGGGGTCAATGGAGACTGAAGCTTTCTTT. The gene calls are TRBV5-1 and TRBJ1-1; D unresolved. Germline CDR1 SGHRS, CDR2 YFSETQ. V lost 5 bases and J lost 5, with 19 bases in between. The CDR3 is 15 amino acids.

The chain joins TRBV19 to TRBJ1-2, with D unresolved. Germline V CDR1 and CDR2: LNHDA, SQIVND (reference sequence). Trimming removed 10 bases from V and 5 bases from J, with 23 bases in between. This CDR3 has 15 amino acids. DNA of the CDR3: TGTGCCACCTCAACTCCAACCGCGGGGTTTTATGGCTACACCTTC. This encodes CATSTPTAGFYGYTF.

Note on this clone: A read error may produce the germline difference seen at one junction end. This chain joins TRBV7-7 and TRBJ2-5; 8 bases line up with TRBD1. This CDR3 is built from 16 residues. Germline assignment: CDR1 SSHAT and CDR2 FNYEAQ (reference sequence). The CDR3 loop is CASSPTGGSLQETQYF. In DNA, the CDR3 is TGTGCTAGCAGTCCAACAGGGGGAAGTCTCCAAGAGACCCAGTACTTC.

The CDR3 region has the DNA TGTGCCAGCAGCCGGGATAGGGGGAACTATGGCTACACCTTC. This translates into CASSRDRGNYGYTF. This chain uses TRBV4-2 with TRBJ1-2; D perhaps matches TRBD1 (6 bases). V shed 4 bases and J shed 2 bases, with 11 bases lying between them. This CDR3 has 14 residues. Per the germline V gene, CDR1 is LGHNA and CDR2 is YNFKEQ.

The V and J genes are TRBV7-9 and TRBJ2-5; 14 bases align to TRBD2. The V gene's germline CDR1 is SEHNR and CDR2 FQNEAQ (reference sequence). CDR3 size: 16 residues. Unmatched junction bases numbered 3, after V lost 5 bases and J lost 1 base. CDR3 nucleotides: TGTGCCAGCAGCCTGACTAGCGGGGGGGCCCAAGAGACCCAGTACTTC. As protein: CASSLTSGGAQETQYF.

This rearrangement joins TRBV25-1 to TRBJ1-1; 7 nucleotides match TRBD1. The CDR3 is 15 amino acids. Losses at the gene ends were 1 base for V and 0 bases for J; bases not matched to a gene: 2. Germline-derived CDR1 and CDR2 are MGHDK and SYGVNS. Written as DNA, the CDR3 is TGTGCCAGCAGTGAATCCGGGACAGTGAACACTGAAGCTTTCTTT. Its protein is CASSESGTVNTEAFF.

The rearrangement joins TRBV19 to TRBJ2-7; 9 nucleotides align to TRBD1. From germline, CDR1 is LNHDA and CDR2 SQIVND (reference sequence). The CDR3 runs 15 residues. V lost 4 bases, J lost 2 bases, and 6 bases stayed unmatched. CDR3 coding DNA: TGTGCCAGTAGTAGGGAGGGACAGGGACCCTACGAGCAGTACTTC. This encodes CASSREGQGPYEQYF.

This clone occurred many times. The chain employs TRBV2 and TRBJ1-5; D is unclear. The CDR3 covers 13 residues. V was cut by 1 base and J by 6 bases, with 7 bases left in between. Germline lookup yields CDR1 SNHLY and CDR2 FYNNEI. Here the CDR3 DNA reads TGTGCCAGCAGTGAAGAGTGGGGTCAGCCCCAGCATTTT. Its translation: CASSEEWGQPQHF.

The chain is built from TRBV9 and TRBJ1-4; possibly TRBD1 for D (6 bases). V was shortened by 0 bases and J by 6 bases, with 18 bases between the two germline ends. The CDR3 consists of 17 residues. Germline CDR1 is SGDLS and CDR2 is YYNGEE. This CDR3 is CASSVVGGSSADEKLFF. CDR3 in DNA: TGTGCCAGCAGCGTAGTTGGGGGCTCCTCGGCGGATGAAAAACTGTTTTTT.

This chain uses TRBV6-6 with TRBJ2-7, with D hard to call. The germline gives CDR1 MNHNY, CDR2 SVGAGI (reference sequence). Trimming cost V 6 bases and J 3 bases, with 9 bases left between them. The CDR3 has 12 amino acids. CDR3 DNA sequence: TGTGCCAGCAGCGACGGGCGCTACGAGCAGTACTTC. Translation: CASSDGRYEQYF.

The chain combines TRBV4-1 with TRBJ2-7; weak D call: TRBD1 (6 bases). There are 14 residues in the CDR3. In germline, CDR1 is MGHRA, CDR2 YSYEKL. V was trimmed by 0 bases and J by 6 bases, leaving 12 bases between them. The CDR3 loop is CASSQDLGGTEQYF. CDR3 DNA: TGCGCCAGCAGCCAAGATCTAGGGGGAACCGAGCAGTACTTC.

The rearrangement uses TRBV2 and TRBJ1-1, with unresolved D. The CDR3 is 11 residues long. Per the germline V gene, CDR1 is SNHLY and CDR2 is FYNNEI. V gave up 8 bases and J gave up 2 bases, with 6 bases separating them. The CDR3 DNA follows: TGTGCCAGCGAAGGAAACACTGAAGCTTTCTTT. Protein product: CASEGNTEAFF.

The rearrangement links TRBV7-3 to TRBJ1-2, with D hard to call. The CDR3 length is 15 residues. CDR1 and CDR2 from the germline V gene are SGHTA and FQGTGA. V lost 0 bases to trimming and J lost 8 bases, with 16 bases between them. The CDR3 sequence is CASSLTAAGSGGYTF. Written as DNA, the CDR3 is TGTGCCAGCAGCTTAACGGCAGCAGGATCCGGCGGCTACACCTTC.

V usage is TRBV9 and J usage is TRBJ2-6, with TRBD1 identical over 8 bases. The CDR3 is 18 residues long. With V trimmed by 2 bases and J by 3 bases, 10 bases remained unmatched. Germline V gene lookup returns CDR1 SGDLS and CDR2 YYNGEE. CDR3 coding DNA: TGTGCCAGCAGCGTCGGACAGGGTGGTGCTGGTGGGGCCAACGTCCTGACTTTC. Its translation is CASSVGQGGAGGANVLTF.

The chain uses TRBV5-1 and TRBJ1-4; 10 bases map to TRBD1. Germline V gene sequence: CDR1 SGHRS, CDR2 YFSETQ. This CDR3 contains 15 residues. Trimming at V came to 6 bases and at J to 8 bases, leaving 10 bases not matched to a gene. Here the CDR3 reads CASTSRGTGEEKLFF. CDR3 in DNA: TGCGCCAGCACCTCCCGGGGGACAGGGGAAGAAAAACTGTTTTTT.

V and J are TRBV4-3 and TRBJ2-1; 12 positions agree with TRBD2. Germline CDR1 is LGHNA and CDR2 is YSLEER. V was pared by 4 bases and J by 8 bases, with 6 bases of the junction left unmatched. There are 15 residues in the CDR3. The chain's CDR3 is CASSPLAGGPHEQFF. CDR3 DNA sequence: TGCGCCAGCAGCCCCCTAGCGGGGGGGCCTCATGAGCAGTTCTTC.